These 16 T cell receptor beta chains came from one sample sequenced in a study of blood T cell repertoires in COVID-19. TCRdb keeps only in-frame clones here, not all; method: immunoSEQ multiplex PCR. The top ten hold around 4.8% of the sample, which has more than 120,000 clones, 75% to 90% seen once. The sequenced sample consisted of peripheral blood. The receptors originated from a human donor in a cohort sampled during active COVID-19.

The genes are TRBV15 and TRBJ1-4; TRBD1 is a possible D gene (5 bases). The CDR3 has 15 amino acids. The V end was cut by 5 bases, the J end by 3 bases, with 13 bases between. From germline, CDR1 is LNHNV and CDR2 YYDKDF (reference sequence). This CDR3 reads CATSPRRGPNEKLFF. The DNA for the CDR3 is TGTGCCACCAGCCCTCGGAGGGGACCTAATGAAAAACTGTTTTTT.

The chain couples TRBV3-1 (or the pseudogene TRBV3-2) to TRBJ2-1; TRBD2 agrees at 7 bases. The germline V gene has CDR1 LGHDT and CDR2 YNNKEL (reference sequence). This CDR3 is 13 amino acids long. V dropped 3 bases and J dropped 10; count of bases not matched to a gene: 6. CDR3 region: CASSHYPGLEQFF. CDR3 nucleotide sequence: TGTGCCAGCAGCCATTATCCGGGACTAGAGCAGTTCTTC.

This rearrangement joins TRBV9 to TRBJ2-1, with 10 bases matching TRBD1. Germline CDR1 SGDLS, CDR2 YYNGEE. V dropped 4 bases and J dropped 7; count of bases not matched to a gene: 8. The CDR3 covers 15 residues. CDR3 sequence: CASSPRQGARNEQFF. The CDR3 DNA follows: TGTGCCAGCAGCCCCCGACAGGGGGCTCGGAATGAGCAGTTCTTC.

J is TRBJ1-1 and V is TRBV3-1 (or the pseudogene TRBV3-2); 7 bases map to TRBD1. The ends lost 2 bases at V and 3 bases at J; junction bases unmatched: 9. Germline lookup yields CDR1 LGHDT and CDR2 YNNKEL (reference sequence). The CDR3 has 16 amino acids. DNA of the CDR3: TGTGCCAGCAGCCAAAGGTCTGACAGGGCAGACACTGAAGCTTTCTTT. As protein: CASSQRSDRADTEAFF.

The chain combines TRBV10-2 with TRBJ2-4; D gene uncertain. Trimming stripped 3 bases from V and 5 bases from J, with 11 bases between. Germline V gene lookup returns CDR1 WSHSY and CDR2 SAAADI. The CDR3 has 14 residues. As DNA, the CDR3 is TGCGCCAGCAGTGACGGTATCCTGGAAAACATTCAGTACTTC. Translating it yields CASSDGILENIQYF.

This clone was seen a handful of times. The chain links TRBV7-8 to TRBJ1-5; perhaps TRBD1 as D (5 bases). V gave up 5 bases and J gave up 2 bases, with 19 bases separating them. Germline loops: CDR1 SGHVS, CDR2 FQNEAQ. The CDR3 consists of 17 residues. CDR3 bases: TGTGCCAGCAGCGAAGTGGGGGGAGGGAGCGGCAATCAGCCCCAGCATTTT. It yields the protein CASSEVGGGSGNQPQHF.

The table lists this clone with a few counts. V gene TRBV14 combines with J gene TRBJ1-1; weak D call: TRBD1 (6 bases). The V end was cut by 4 bases, the J end by 2 bases, with 11 bases between. The germline V gene encodes CDR1 SGHDN and CDR2 FVKESK. The CDR3 length is 14 residues. CDR3 coding DNA: TGTGCCAGCAGCCGGAACAGGGATAACACTGAAGCTTTCTTT. Translating it yields CASSRNRDNTEAFF.

This chain's CDR3 is CASSVAGRTGVTEAFF. Here the CDR3 DNA reads TGTGCCAGCAGCGTAGCTGGCCGGACAGGGGTTACTGAAGCTTTCTTT. The chain carries TRBV9 and TRBJ1-1, with 9 bases matching TRBD1. From germline, CDR1 is SGDLS and CDR2 YYNGEE. The CDR3 is 16 residues long. V dropped 0 bases and J dropped 5; count of bases not matched to a gene: 8. Drawing the rest from reference TRBV9 and TRBJ1-1, the complete variable domain is DSGVTQTPKHLITATGQRVTLRCSPRSGDLSVYWYQQSLDQGLQFLIQYYNGEERAKGNILERFSAQQFPDLHSELNLSSLELGDSALYFCASSVAGRTGVTEAFFGQGTRLTVV.

This sequence joins TRBV5-1 and TRBJ2-1; 12 nucleotides match TRBD2. The CDR3 loop spans 18 amino acids. The V gene's germline CDR1 is SGHRS and CDR2 YFSETQ. The trim removed 3 bases at V and 0 bases at J, leaving 7 bases unmatched. The CDR3 coding sequence is TGCGCCAGCAGCTGGACTAGCGGGACTCTTAGCTCCTACAATGAGCAGTTCTTC. Translated: CASSWTSGTLSSYNEQFF.

This clone appeared a single time. V and J are TRBV9 and TRBJ2-1, with 8 positions matching TRBD2. Trimming cost V 0 bases and J 6 bases; bases outside gene matches: 5. Germline values: CDR1 SGDLS, CDR2 YYNGEE. The CDR3 length is 15 residues. CDR3 DNA: TGTGCCAGCAGCGTAGCGGGACTAGGGACCAATGAGCAGTTCTTC. This gives the protein CASSVAGLGTNEQFF. The full variable domain, with the rest looked up from reference TRBV9 and TRBJ2-1, is DSGVTQTPKHLITATGQRVTLRCSPRSGDLSVYWYQQSLDQGLQFLIQYYNGEERAKGNILERFSAQQFPDLHSELNLSSLELGDSALYFCASSVAGLGTNEQFFGPGTRLTVL.

This clone was seen only a few times. V is TRBV6-1 and J is TRBJ1-2; possibly TRBD1 for D (5 bases). The length of the CDR3 is 14 residues. The V end was cut by 2 bases, the J end by 6 bases, with 13 bases between. In germline, CDR1 is MNHNS, CDR2 SASEGT. CDR3 sequence reads: CASSEIQGSDGYTF. Here the CDR3 DNA reads TGTGCCAGCAGTGAAATCCAGGGATCGGATGGCTACACCTTC.

This clone was detected only once. The J gene is TRBJ1-2, the V gene TRBV7-8, with D perhaps TRBD1 (5 bases). The CDR3 spans 14 residues. The germline V and J ends were trimmed by 6 bases and 3 bases, with 14 bases remaining between them. Germline assignment: CDR1 SGHVS and CDR2 FQNEAQ. The CDR3 nucleotides are TGTGCCAGCAGTACCGAAATAGGGGACTATGGCTACACCTTC. Protein: CASSTEIGDYGYTF.

The chain employs TRBV19 and TRBJ1-1; 8 bases fit TRBD1. Germline CDR1 is LNHDA and CDR2 is SQIVND (reference sequence). V was pared by 3 bases and J by 5 bases, with 5 bases of the junction left unmatched. The CDR3 totals 14 residues. CDR3 protein: CASSISQGDTEAFF. CDR3 in DNA: TGTGCCAGTAGTATCTCACAGGGGGATACTGAAGCTTTCTTT.

The gene calls are TRBV14 and TRBJ2-5, with D perhaps matching TRBD2 (5 bases). V was pared by 6 bases and J by 2 bases, with 10 bases between. Germline V gene data show CDR1 as SGHDN and CDR2 as FVKESK. The CDR3 length is 13 residues. This CDR3 is CASRRAAQETQYF. In DNA form, the CDR3 reads TGTGCCAGCAGGAGGGCGGCTCAAGAGACCCAGTACTTC. Filled out from reference TRBV14 and TRBJ2-5, the complete variable domain reads EAGVTQFPSHSVIEKGQTVTLRCDPISGHDNLYWYRRVMGKEIKFLLHFVKESKQDESGMPNNRFLAERTGGTYSTLKVQPAELEDSGVYFCASRRAAQETQYFGPGTRLLVL.

The chain carries TRBV11-3 and TRBJ2-5, with 13 nucleotides matching TRBD2. With 4 bases clipped from V and 4 bases from J, the junction kept 3 bases outside the gene matches. The CDR3 length is 15 residues. Germline V gene data show CDR1 as SGHNT and CDR2 as YENEEA. CDR3 protein: CASSSRTSGGETQYF. The DNA of the CDR3 is TGTGCCAGCAGCTCACGGACTAGCGGGGGAGAGACCCAGTACTTC.

V usage is TRBV7-9 and J usage is TRBJ1-2; D unresolved. CDR1 SEHNR and CDR2 FQNEAQ come from the germline V gene (reference sequence). This CDR3 spans 14 amino acids. V gave up 2 bases and J gave up 1 base, with 8 bases separating them. Written as DNA, the CDR3 is TGTGCCAGCAGCTTACACAGCAATAACTATGGCTACACCTTC. The encoded protein is CASSLHSNNYGYTF.